This TCR beta chain was recorded in a study of blood T cell repertoires in COVID-19. Background on the study: Whether acute or convalescent, the COVID-19 samples came from the United States, Italy and Spain. Sources were T cells, B-cell-depleted T cells, or PBMCs; the material itself was cDNA or gDNA.

Authors' processing steps: The assay estimated nucleated cells by amplifying reference gene primers. Using immunoSEQ multiplex PCR, the repertoire was profiled, and TCRdb retains in-frame clones only, with some absent. For V, J and clone size, that table is used; D and trimming come from the DNA. The sample records roughly 150,000 clones, 80% being singletons. Trimming at V came to 5 bases and at J to 4 bases, leaving 3 bases not matched to a gene. Germline V gene sequence: CDR1 KGHSH, CDR2 LQKENI. The CDR3 runs to 13 residues. The sequenced material came from peripheral blood. This chain uses TRBV18 with TRBJ2-7, with 9 bases identical to TRBD1. This sequence originates from a man aged 55 to 69 with acute or convalescent COVID-19. CDR3: CASSRGQGYEQYF. The CDR3 nucleotides read TGTGCCAGCTCAAGGGGACAGGGTTACGAGCAGTACTTC.